These 12 T cell receptor beta chains were sequenced from one sample in a study of T cells in Graves' hyperthyroidism and ophthalmopathy. From RNA transcripts, TCR beta CDR3 regions were amplified. HTBI primers were employed in a first-round RT-PCR of the TCR CDR3. TCRdb used MiXCR to reprocess the multiplex PCR reads, holding one entry per CDR3 protein. The data show approximately 30,000 distinct CDR3 sequences, with approximately 52% seen just once and more than 25% held by the top ten. Material for sequencing was blood. The receptors stem from a middle-aged woman with Graves' ophthalmopathy.

The V and J genes are TRBV7-4 and TRBJ2-7; a weak D match, TRBD2 (7 bases). Germline V CDR1 and CDR2: SGHVT, SQSDAQ. Between the trimmed V and J ends, which lost 5 bases and 2 bases, there was a span of 16 bases. The CDR3 has 15 amino acids. CDR3 bases: TGTGCCAGCAGCCCGCAAGGGCGGGGGCCCTACGAGCAGTACTTC. Residues: CASSPQGRGPYEQYF.

This clonotype was observed many times. This chain uses TRBV6-2 or TRBV6-3 with TRBJ1-1; 7 positions agree with TRBD1. Trimming took 2 bases from V and 5 from J; bases not matched to a gene: 11. The length of the CDR3 is 16 residues. Per germline, CDR1 MNHEY and CDR2 SVGEGT. In DNA form, the CDR3 reads TGTGCCAGCAGTTACGAGGCAGGGGGATTAAGAACTGAAGCTTTCTTT. Its protein product is CASSYEAGGLRTEAFF.

This clonotype was detected a few times. V is TRBV18 and J is TRBJ1-3; D unclear. This CDR3 is 16 amino acids long. V was cut by 0 bases and J by 0 bases, with 9 bases left in between. Germline V gene data show CDR1 as KGHSH and CDR2 as LQKENI. The CDR3: CASSPPSADSGNTIYF. CDR3 DNA sequence: TGTGCCAGCTCACCACCGTCCGCCGACTCTGGAAACACCATATATTTT. Drawing the rest from reference TRBV18 and TRBJ1-3, the complete variable domain is NAGVMQNPRHLVRRRGQEARLRCSPMKGHSHVYWYRQLPEEGLKFMVYLQKENIIDESGMPKERFSAEFPKEGPSILRIQQVVRGDSAAYFCASSPPSADSGNTIYFGEGSWLTVV.

This clonotype was observed at least ten times. The V and J genes are TRBV4-1 and TRBJ2-3; no definite D call. V gave up 2 bases and J gave up 2 bases, with 2 bases separating them. Germline V lookup: CDR1 MGHRA, CDR2 YSYEKL. This CDR3 is built from 12 residues. CDR3 region: CASSQSTDTQYF. Here the CDR3 DNA reads TGCGCCAGCAGCCAATCCACAGATACGCAGTATTTT.

This clonotype was found once. The CDR3 region has the DNA TGTGCCAGCAGTCAATCCTCCCTAGCGGGAAGAGTCGATGAGCAGTTCTTC. It is translated as CASSQSSLAGRVDEQFF. The genes are TRBV2 and TRBJ2-1; 9 bases match TRBD2. Germline V lookup: CDR1 SNHLY, CDR2 FYNNEI. The CDR3 is made up of 17 amino acids. V lost 5 bases, J lost 8 bases, and 16 bases stayed unmatched. The full variable domain, its missing parts supplied by reference TRBV2 and TRBJ2-1, is EPEVTQTPSHQVTQMGQEVILRCVPISNHLYFYWYRQILGQKVEFLVSFYNNEISEKSEIFDDQFSVERPDGSNFTLKIRSTKLEDSAMYFCASSQSSLAGRVDEQFFGPGTRLTVL.

This clonotype was recorded many times. This sequence joins TRBV11-3 and TRBJ2-2; D is possibly TRBD2 (6 bases). Trimming pared 6 bases from V and 4 bases from J, leaving 15 bases between. The CDR3 is made up of 15 amino acids. Germline V gene data show CDR1 as SGHNT and CDR2 as YENEEA. CDR3 residues: CASSMDYPTTGELFF. CDR3 bases: TGTGCCAGCAGTATGGACTACCCCACCACCGGGGAGCTGTTTTTT.

By its share, this clonotype is medium-sized. This rearrangement joins TRBV10-2 to TRBJ1-6; no clear D gene. This CDR3 region has 13 residues. Trimming took 3 bases from V and 13 from J, leaving 13 bases between them. CDR1 WSHSY and CDR2 SAAADI come from the germline V gene. This CDR3 reads CASSEFSEGPLHF. The DNA of the CDR3 is TGCGCCAGCAGTGAATTTTCCGAGGGTCCCCTCCACTTT.

This clonotype was found many times. The gene calls are TRBV4-1 and TRBJ2-7, with 8 bases aligning to TRBD1. The trim removed 1 base at V and 1 base at J, leaving 3 bases unmatched. This CDR3 has 15 amino acids. Germline CDR1 is MGHRA and CDR2 is YSYEKL. Here the CDR3 reads CASSQGGTGSYEQYF. DNA for the CDR3: TGCGCCAGCAGCCAAGGAGGGACAGGTTCCTACGAGCAGTACTTC.

This clonotype was detected ten times or more. The V and J genes are TRBV7-2 and TRBJ2-2; TRBD1 might be the D (6 bases). This CDR3 spans 15 amino acids. The ends were cut back, 2 bases at V and 2 bases at J, with 9 bases in the middle. The germline V gene encodes CDR1 SGHTA and CDR2 FQGNSA. CDR3 coding DNA: TGTGCCAGCAGCTTACGGACAGCCAACACCGGGGAGCTGTTTTTT. This encodes CASSLRTANTGELFF.

This clonotype was observed many times. The chain joins TRBV6-4 to TRBJ2-1; TRBD1 agrees at 11 bases. The CDR3 loop spans 15 amino acids. V shed 2 bases, J shed 6 bases, and the junction held 3 bases outside the gene matches. Germline CDR1 and CDR2: MRHNA and SNTAGT. The CDR3 reads CASSDGTGGLNEQFF. CDR3 bases: TGTGCCAGCAGTGACGGGACAGGGGGTCTCAATGAGCAGTTCTTC.

This clonotype appeared a single time. One end of the junction fails to match germline, which may point to a read error. The chain has TRBV19 and TRBJ1-4; D might be TRBD1 (6 bases). Germline CDR1 LNHDA, CDR2 SQIVND (reference sequence). The CDR3 length is 15 residues. The CDR3 DNA is TGCGCCAGTAGTATCGGCAGGGGCACTAATGAAAAACTGTTTTTT. Residues: CASSIGRGTNEKLFF.

With respect to this clonotype: A junction end diverges from the germline sequence, so it may reflect a read error. The J gene is TRBJ2-1, the V gene TRBV10-1, with TRBD2 matching 15 bases. The CDR3 covers 16 residues. The germline CDR1 and CDR2 sequences are WNHNN and SYGVQD (reference sequence). The CDR3 here is CASSYPGLAGGDKQFF. As DNA, the CDR3 is TGTGCCAGCAGTTACCCAGGACTAGCGGGGGGGGATAAGCAGTTCTTC.